A selection of T cell receptor beta chains follows, all from one sample in a study of T cell responses to AZD1222 COVID-19 vaccine. This table comes from immunoSEQ multiplex PCR, and its TCRdb copy is limited to in-frame clones, with some not included. The sample carries about 130,000 clones, 89% recorded once. The source was peripheral blood, collected 28 days after the second AZD1222 dose. Source of these receptors: an adult who received the AZD1222 COVID-19 vaccine. The CDR3 runs from the conserved cysteine through the conserved F or W. A D gene is named only where the DNA matches it firmly. Clone size is stated in some rows and not others, as once, few, many or a class when expanded.

d_call	clone_size	v_call	j_call	cdr3_nt	cdr3_aa
NA	NA	TRBV10-2	TRBJ1-5	TGCGCCAGCAGTGAGGGGGGTTATAGCAATCAGCCCCAGCATTTT	CASSEGGYSNQPQHF
NA	NA	TRBV18	TRBJ2-5	TGTGCCAGCTCACCCGTCGGGGGAGGAGAGACCCAGTACTTC	CASSPVGGGETQYF
NA	NA	TRBV7-9	TRBJ1-1	TGTGCCAGCAACTTAGGGGCGGCGATGAACACTGAAGCTTTCTTT	CASNLGAAMNTEAFF
NA	NA	TRBV2	TRBJ1-2	TGTGCCAGCACCCTGACCCGATACTATGGCTACACCTTC	CASTLTRYYGYTF
TRBD1	NA	TRBV28	TRBJ1-2	TGTGCCAGTGGAGGGGCCTGGACAGGGAGCTATGGCTACACCTTC	CASGGAWTGSYGYTF
TRBD2	NA	TRBV2	TRBJ2-7	TGTGCCAGCAGTTTTAGCGGGAGACGCCCAGACTACGAGCAGTACTTC	CASSFSGRRPDYEQYF
TRBD2	NA	TRBV30	TRBJ2-3	TGTGCCTGGTATTTAGCGGGGGCCACAGATACGCAGTATTTT	CAWYLAGATDTQYF
TRBD1	NA	TRBV4-3	TRBJ2-5	TGCGCCAGCAGCCAAGGCGGCGATCCAGGGGGTGTGGAGACCCAGTACTTC	CASSQGGDPGGVETQYF
NA	NA	TRBV7-2	TRBJ2-1	TGTGCCAGCAGCTTAGATCGGTCCAGCAATGAGCAGTTCTTC	CASSLDRSSNEQFF
NA	NA	TRBV12-3/TRBV12-4	TRBJ1-2	TGTGCCAGCAGGGCCTCAGGACTGGTTGGCTACACCTTC	CASRASGLVGYTF
NA	NA	TRBV15	TRBJ1-1	TGTGCCACCAGCAGAGATACGGACACTGAAGCTTTCTTT	CATSRDTDTEAFF
TRBD1	once	TRBV5-6	TRBJ2-7	TGTGCCAGCAGCTTGGTAGGACAGGGGCGAGGCGAGCAGTACTTC	CASSLVGQGRGEQYF
NA	NA	TRBV7-8	TRBJ1-6	TGTGCCAGCAGCCCACGGGAATATAATTCACCCCTCCACTTT	CASSPREYNSPLHF